This T cell receptor (beta chain) stems from a study of blood T cells in healthy people across ages. Overall study findings and caveats: Researchers judged that diversity estimates from one million T cells fell short of true values.

As concerns this clonotype: No antigen is known for it.

Using a J-beta primer mix together with a sample-barcoded 5' primer, a second PCR was run for about 7 to 12 cycles. Each CDR3 protein gets one entry after TCRdb re-called the 5' RACE reads with MiXCR. The data show roughly 1,700,000 distinct CDR3 sequences, roughly 27% seen once. The study isolated at least 6.5 million PBMCs from each sample. The CDR3 runs to 15 residues. Between the trimmed V and J ends, which lost 0 bases and 3 bases, there was a span of 11 bases. From germline, CDR1 is SGHAT and CDR2 FQNNGV. The TCR comes from a young woman in good health. Sample: blood. The chain carries TRBV11-2 and TRBJ2-5; tentative D call: TRBD2 (6 bases). CDR3 DNA sequence: TGTGCCAGCAGCTTAGAAGCTACTAGCAAAGAGACCCAGTACTTC. The encoded protein is CASSLEATSKETQYF.